This T cell receptor beta chain was obtained from a study of blood T cell repertoires in COVID-19. Across the study: Samples taken during acute and convalescent COVID-19 were collected in the United States, Italy and Spain. Sample material is recorded as cDNA or gDNA derived from T cells, B-cell-depleted T cells, or PBMCs.

V lost 0 bases, J lost 10 bases, and 19 bases lay in between. CDR3 length: 16 residues. From germline, CDR1 is MGHRA and CDR2 YSYEKL. The table came from immunoSEQ multiplex PCR; TCRdb's copy has only in-frame clones and leaves some out. The data show 55,000 to 60,000 clones, about 78% seen once. Source material: peripheral blood. This chain joins TRBV4-1 and TRBJ2-1; a weak D match, TRBD2 (6 bases). The TCR sequence derives from a man aged 45-65 years with active or convalescent COVID-19. The CDR3: CASSQERFGGWKEQFF. CDR3 DNA: TGCGCCAGCAGCCAAGAACGGTTCGGGGGATGGAAGGAGCAGTTCTTC.